Listed below are T cell receptor beta chains from one sample, sequenced in a study of blood T cell repertoires in COVID-19. The table came from immunoSEQ multiplex PCR; TCRdb's copy has only in-frame clones and leaves some out. Of tens of thousands of clones listed, 91% are singletons. The specimen sequenced was peripheral blood. These receptors all come from a man in his fifties or sixties with active COVID-19. Both conserved end residues are part of each CDR3.

v_call	cdr3_length	j_call	cdr3_aa
TRBV4-1	13	TRBJ2-1	CASSQGGYNEQFF
TRBV4-1	14	TRBJ2-7	CASSQDRGSYEQYF
TRBV9	16	TRBJ2-2	CASSETGDLNTGELFF
TRBV19	15	TRBJ1-6	CASSTSHSYNSPLHF
TRBV15	13	TRBJ1-2	CATSRDRNYGYTF
TRBV18	12	TRBJ2-7	CASSPDSYEQYF
TRBV20-1	14	TRBJ2-7	CSASMSGGNYEQYF
TRBV5-1	16	TRBJ1-3	CASSLDSYTSGNTIYF
TRBV2	13	TRBJ2-7	CASSKDTSYEQYF
TRBV7-3	18	TRBJ1-2	CASSLIPGQGAFGYGYTF
TRBV19	16	TRBJ2-3	CASTLQGGEWADTQYF
TRBV27	13	TRBJ2-5	CASSLSRGETQYF
TRBV5-1	14	TRBJ1-5	CASSLTGADQPQHF
TRBV9	15	TRBJ2-1	CASSAAGTNYNEQFF
TRBV20-1	14	TRBJ2-2	CSASDRGSTGELFF
TRBV20-1	17	TRBJ2-1	CSARVLGLGSSYNEQFF
TRBV30	11	TRBJ1-1	CASSGGSIAFF
TRBV24-1	16	TRBJ2-7	CATSDLKRGASYEQYF
TRBV5-1	14	TRBJ2-7	CASSLGTVQYEQYF
TRBV11-2	16	TRBJ2-1	CASSLGGTGKNGEQFF
TRBV5-6	16	TRBJ1-1	CASSDTGTGGFTEAFF
TRBV6-6	14	TRBJ1-1	CASIITGGNTEAFF
TRBV12-3/TRBV12-4	13	TRBJ1-3	CASSYGLGNTIYF
TRBV18	13	TRBJ2-3	CASSPPLADTQYF
TRBV7-9	13	TRBJ1-1	CASSYTGDTEAFF
TRBV7-2	16	TRBJ2-2	CASSLSGRAGTGELFF
TRBV29-1	15	TRBJ2-1	CSAGTSGIADNEQFF
TRBV5-1	14	TRBJ1-3	CASSRGVSGNTIYF
TRBV19	14	TRBJ2-5	CASSSQGGQETQYF
TRBV4-1	16	TRBJ1-2	CASSQDPAEGRYGYTF
TRBV15	14	TRBJ1-2	CATSRDQGRGLATF
TRBV5-5	14	TRBJ1-2	CASSADRTNYGYTF
TRBV7-6	15	TRBJ1-4	CASSFGTGRNEKLFF
TRBV18	15	TRBJ2-7	CASSGQGLGFDEQYF
TRBV6-2/TRBV6-3	16	TRBJ2-5	CASSYATSGGPRTQYF
TRBV6-5	15	TRBJ1-1	CASSYSAGENTEAFF
TRBV7-2	15	TRBJ2-1	CASSLARSSYNEQFF
TRBV19	13	TRBJ2-7	CASSTGGFYEQYF
TRBV5-4	16	TRBJ1-1	CASSSRYQGDGTEAFF
TRBV4-1	13	TRBJ2-2	CASQRHSTGELFF
TRBV9	16	TRBJ2-5	CASSVPGTLPRETQYF
TRBV2	14	TRBJ2-7	CASSDSSVGQVLRF